The present T cell receptor beta chain was sequenced within a study of human T cells and chemical hapten exposure (dated by TCRdb to the early 2020s). With regard to the full study: For sensitization, 2% DPC in acetone was applied to an approximately 2 cm by approximately 2 cm area of upper inner arm skin. Libraries were combined into a pool for sequencing, and differences in TCR yield between samples came mainly from small differences in library volumes within the pool. Blood samples were taken from patients before sensitization (week 0) and at 2, 6 and about 24 weeks after DPC sensitization. This study followed changes in the peripheral blood TCR repertoire in vivo during primary and secondary sensitization of alopecia patients to the hapten diphenylcyclopropenone (DPC). About 29 alopecia patients gave blood for TCR sequencing at one to four time points (pre-sensitization, 2, 6 and 24 weeks). Most of the patients in the cohort were female, and the cohort covered alopecia areata with under or over 50% scalp involvement, alopecia totalis and alopecia universalis. Throughout the approximately 25-week study period, patients were also given weekly therapeutic DPC doses on the scalp. Patch testing on the upper back used Finn chambers containing 0.01% DPC, with scoring done after 6 days according to International Contact Dermatitis Research Group standards. Study-wide conclusions, independent of this receptor: Patch test score correlated positively with the number of PT1 expanded TCRs, reaching significance at thresholds 8, 16 and 32 but not at 4. DPC sensitization did not change the number of TCRs with a frequency above 1 in 1000, and there was no evidence of changes in global repertoire structure. After repeated subsampling, the strength of the expansion versus patch-test correlation and the threshold at which it became significant changed. Because every patient had alopecia, a presumed autoimmune disease, the patients' immune response might differ from that of healthy individuals. Expanded TCRs formed significantly more large CDR3 similarity clusters than pre-sensitization or healthy control sets, consistent with antigen-driven responses.

At least ten counts were recorded for this clonotype. Its antigen has not been determined. No per-base quality is available; no much larger clone lies one base away. The method behind the library was RACE. Sequencing took place on a NextSeq 500. During library preparation, unique molecular identifiers were attached to individual cDNA molecules so that TCRs could be counted in a quantitative, reproducible way. Each blood RNA sample was used to sequence both TCR alpha and TCR beta chains. The authors' pipeline ran thus. A median of about 87,000 TCRs per sample was observed, with a range of roughly 23,224 to 750,000. V, J and CDR3 annotation of the TCR reads was carried out using the Decombinator software suite. For the PS versus PT1 abundance plots, all samples were subsampled to the same number of TCRs (28,000). Expanded TCRs were defined as absent before sensitization and observed at least eight times at the 2-week time point. The raw public data were reprocessed by TCRdb itself: fastp quality trimming at Q25, MiXCR clonotype calling, in-frame beta chains only. CDR3 protein sequences are deduplicated, and each keeps its most common genes and DNA. The V and J calls were not made by the authors but by TCRdb's processing. The sample table holds around 380,000 distinct CDR3 sequences, of which 5.5% were seen once. The ten most abundant clones make up about 8.2% of the sample.

V is pared back by 3 bases and J by 4 bases, with 10 bases lying between the germline termini. From the cysteine up to the phenylalanine, the CDR3 has a length of 14 residues. The retained sequence is limited to the CDR3, 42 bases, with the frame set at the first base. CDR1 and CDR2 were assigned from the germline V gene (reference sequence) as LGHDT and YNNKEL. The intended sense of this specimen's time point label: pre-sensitization, week 0. Interpreted using the paper, the treatment or condition label stands for: therapeutic diphenylcyclopropenone sensitization with weekly scalp DPC. At each patch-test visit, blood was drawn before the patch test was applied. Eligible patients were aged 18 to 70, diagnosed with alopecia, deemed suitable for DPC therapy, and excluded if pregnant. Unfractionated whole blood was collected in Tempus Blood RNA tubes, and total RNA was extracted from that blood.

This sequence was found in a woman in her late teens or twenties with alopecia areata. Some clones in this sample may be carry-over from other donors' samples. The sequencing used whole blood, collected in connection with sensitization to the hapten diphenylcyclopropenone (DPC). The chain couples TRBV3-1 to TRBJ1-5; TRBD1 is a possible D gene, resting on 6 matching bases. The DNA sequence is TGTGCCAGCAGCCACCAGGGGATTAATCAGCCCCAGCATTTT. The resulting protein is CASSHQGINQPQHF. The reference TRBV3-1 and TRBJ1-5 proteins fill in what lies around the CDR3, so the full variable domain reads DTAVSQTPKYLVTQMGNDKSIKCEQNLGHDTMYWYKQDSKKFLKIMFSYNNKELIINETVPNRFSPKSPDKAHLNLHINSLELGDSAVYFCASSHQGINQPQHFGDGTRLSIL.